This T cell receptor (beta chain) was profiled in a study of blood T cell repertoires in COVID-19. About the study: From T cells, B-cell-depleted T cells, or PBMCs came the material, which was cDNA or gDNA.

Trimming removed 10 bases from V and 5 bases from J, with 20 bases in between. Germline values: CDR1 MNHEY, CDR2 SVGAGI. CDR3 size: 15 residues. Only in-frame clones appear in the TCRdb table, and some are missing; sequencing was by immunoSEQ multiplex PCR. The table lists fewer than 250,000 clones, roughly 78% of them singletons. V is TRBV6-5 and J is TRBJ1-4; D unresolved. The source is a woman in her thirties or forties with acute or convalescent COVID-19. Specimen: peripheral blood. The DNA of the CDR3 is TGTGCCACCCATAGCATCGGCGGTGGAAATGAAAAACTGTTTTTT. This sequence encodes CATHSIGGGNEKLFF.